Sequencing of this TCR beta chain was carried out in a study of graft-versus-host responses after intestinal transplantation. Across the whole study: Those transplanted obtained multivisceral, liver-intestinal, or isolated intestinal grafts.

Germline V gene data show CDR1 as MNHEY and CDR2 as SMNVEV (reference sequence). V lost 6 bases and J 0 bases, leaving 8 bases between the germline ends. The CDR3 length is 13 residues. Turning to this clone: What it binds is unknown.

Measured with immunoSEQ multiplex PCR; TCRdb has only the in-frame clones, and not every one. The repertoire holds around 130,000 clones, 85% to 95% seen once, with around 0.16% in the top ten. Notes on the study in general: Early HvG declines after transplant were associated with peak circulating GvH clone levels.

The clonotype comes from a human donor who received an intestinal transplant. The J gene is TRBJ1-2, the V gene TRBV27; no definite D call. The sample in question was unstimulated CD4+ T cells sorted from spleen or lymph node cells, obtained before intestinal transplant. CDR3 amino acids: CASRQTPNYGYTF. The CDR3 region has the DNA TGTGCCAGCAGGCAGACCCCTAACTATGGCTACACCTTC.